The present T cell receptor (beta chain) was sequenced within a study of blood T cell repertoires in COVID-19. Residents of 24 US areas, aged about 18 to 95 years, made up the participants. Cohorts were assigned according to the clinical history that participants reported. The recovered donors of Cohort 3 showed two negative PCRs, clearance, or symptom resolution. Assay: immunoSEQ multiplex PCR; the TCRdb copy retains only in-frame clones and omits some. The data show approximately 260,000 clones, with about 86% seen just once and about 3.4% held by the top ten. With 6 bases clipped from V and 4 bases from J, the junction kept 5 bases outside the gene matches. The CDR3 has 13 amino acids.

This chain uses TRBV12-3 or TRBV12-4 with TRBJ2-7, with 8 positions matching TRBD1. The specimen was PBMCs or T cells enriched from blood (not recorded which). The clonotype originates from a man aged 50-60 years who had recovered from COVID-19. The CDR3 nucleotides read TGTGCCAGCAGCTCAGGGGGCGTATACGAGCAGTACTTC. Translation gives CASSSGGVYEQYF.